The TCR beta chain described here comes from a study of CD8+ T cells in alopecia areata. General study findings and limits: Sequences from scalp samples also cover resident alphabeta T cells of normal skin.

RNA was extracted and reverse transcribed into cDNA as the sequencing template. Using immunoSEQ multiplex PCR, the repertoire was profiled, and TCRdb retains in-frame clones only, with some absent. Seen here are 120,000 or so clones, less than 50% observed once, and the top ten hold more than 9%. Turning to this clone: Its antigen is still unknown.

The germline V gene has CDR1 GTSNPN and CDR2 SVGIG (reference sequence). Trimming left V 0 bases short and J 2 bases short, with 13 bases between. The CDR3 is 15 residues long. This sequence was found in a human donor with alopecia areata. The V gene is TRBV30, the J gene TRBJ2-5; a weak D match, TRBD1 (6 bases). Material: NKG2D-low CD8+ T cells sorted from blood. The CDR3 here is CAWSVLRGNQETQYF. The DNA for the CDR3 is TGTGCCTGGAGTGTACTCAGGGGCAATCAAGAGACCCAGTACTTC.